These T cell receptor beta chains were read from a single sample in a study of identical twins. TCRdb re-called the 5' RACE reads through MiXCR, storing one row per CDR3 protein. The sample consists of around 480,000 distinct CDR3 sequences, more than 13% of them appearing once. This same sample was also part of a study on yellow fever vaccine responses in identical twins.

The sequencing sample was made of CD4+ T cells sorted from blood. These receptors were taken from a woman aged 18-30 years in good health. The CDR3 runs from the conserved cysteine through the conserved F or W. Fields, in order: D gene, V gene, clone size, J gene, CDR3 DNA, CDR3 protein. The D gene is left open where the match is weak. Part of the rows lack a size; the others show once, few, many or a class for expanded clones.

TRBD2,TRBV6-5,.,TRBJ2-3,TGTGCCAGCAGTTACTGGCTAGCGGGAGAGGGTACGCAGTATTTT,CASSYWLAGEGTQYF
.,TRBV11-2,.,TRBJ2-5,TGTGCCAGCAGCTTAGAGATCGGGGCCAGGGAGACCCAGTACTTC,CASSLEIGARETQYF
.,TRBV29-1,few,TRBJ2-4,TGCGTTGAGTCCTTAGCCAAAAACATTCAGTACTTC,CVESLAKNIQYF
TRBD1,TRBV5-1,many,TRBJ2-7,TGCGCCAGCAGCTTGGTGGGTTCAGGGGGCGACTACGAGCAGTACTTC,CASSLVGSGGDYEQYF
.,TRBV7-2,many,TRBJ2-5,TGCGCCAGCAGCTTGGTGGGCCAGGAGACCCAGTACTTC,CASSLVGQETQYF
.,TRBV20-1,.,TRBJ1-1,TGCAGTACCTACAGGGTACCTGAAGCTTTCTTT,CSTYRVPEAFF
.,TRBV6-6,.,TRBJ2-5,TGTGCCAGCAGGGTCAGGGCGGAGACCCAGTACTTC,CASRVRAETQYF
.,TRBV6-5,.,TRBJ2-2,TGTGCCAGCAGTTACTCGATGAACACCGGGGAGCTGTTTTTT,CASSYSMNTGELFF
TRBD1,TRBV5-6,.,TRBJ1-1,TGTGCCAGCAGCTCCCTCGCTGGACAGGTTTCCACTGAAGCTTTCTTT,CASSSLAGQVSTEAFF
.,TRBV2,many,TRBJ2-7,TGTGCCAGCAGTTTAGAAGAGCAGTACTTC,CASSLEEQYF